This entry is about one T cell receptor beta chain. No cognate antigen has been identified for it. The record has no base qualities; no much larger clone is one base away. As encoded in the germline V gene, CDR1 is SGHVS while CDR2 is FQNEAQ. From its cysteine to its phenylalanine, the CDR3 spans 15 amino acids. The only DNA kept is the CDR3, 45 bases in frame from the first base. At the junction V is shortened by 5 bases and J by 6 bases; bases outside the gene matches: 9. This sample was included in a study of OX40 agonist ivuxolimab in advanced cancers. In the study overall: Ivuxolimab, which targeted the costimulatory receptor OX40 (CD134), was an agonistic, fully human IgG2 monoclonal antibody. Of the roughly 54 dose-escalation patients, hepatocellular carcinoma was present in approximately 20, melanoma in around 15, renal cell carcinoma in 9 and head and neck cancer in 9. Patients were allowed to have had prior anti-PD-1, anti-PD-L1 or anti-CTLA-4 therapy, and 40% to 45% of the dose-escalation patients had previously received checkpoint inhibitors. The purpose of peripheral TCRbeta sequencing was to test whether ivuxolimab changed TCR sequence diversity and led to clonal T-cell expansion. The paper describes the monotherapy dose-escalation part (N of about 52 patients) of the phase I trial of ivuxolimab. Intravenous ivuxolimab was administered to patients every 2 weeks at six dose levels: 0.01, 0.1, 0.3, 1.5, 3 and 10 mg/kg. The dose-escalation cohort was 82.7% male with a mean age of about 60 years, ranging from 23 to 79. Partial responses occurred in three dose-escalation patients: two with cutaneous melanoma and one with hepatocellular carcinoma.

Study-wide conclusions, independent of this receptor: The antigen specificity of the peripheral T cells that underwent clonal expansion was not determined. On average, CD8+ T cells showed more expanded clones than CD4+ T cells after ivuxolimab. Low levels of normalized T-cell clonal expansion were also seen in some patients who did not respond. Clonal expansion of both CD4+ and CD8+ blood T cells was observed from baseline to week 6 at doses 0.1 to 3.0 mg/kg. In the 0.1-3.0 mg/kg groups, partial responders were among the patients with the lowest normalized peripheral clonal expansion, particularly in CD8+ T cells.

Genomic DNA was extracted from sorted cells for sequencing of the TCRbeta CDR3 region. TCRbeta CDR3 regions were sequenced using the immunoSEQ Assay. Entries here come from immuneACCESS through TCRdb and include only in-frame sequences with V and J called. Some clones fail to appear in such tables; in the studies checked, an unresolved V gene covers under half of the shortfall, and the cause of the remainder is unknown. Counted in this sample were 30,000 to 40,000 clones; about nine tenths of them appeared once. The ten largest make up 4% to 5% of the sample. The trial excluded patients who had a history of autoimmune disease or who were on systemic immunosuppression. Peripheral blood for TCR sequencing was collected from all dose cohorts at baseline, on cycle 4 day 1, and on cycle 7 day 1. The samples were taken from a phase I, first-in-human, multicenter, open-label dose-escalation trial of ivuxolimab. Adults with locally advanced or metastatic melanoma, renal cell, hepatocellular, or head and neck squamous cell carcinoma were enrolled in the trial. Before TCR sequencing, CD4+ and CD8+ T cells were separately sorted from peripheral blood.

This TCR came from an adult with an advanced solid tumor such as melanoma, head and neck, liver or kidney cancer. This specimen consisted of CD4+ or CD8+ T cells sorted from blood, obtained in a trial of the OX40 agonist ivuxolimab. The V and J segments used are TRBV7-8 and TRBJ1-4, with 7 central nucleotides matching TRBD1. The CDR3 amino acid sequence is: CASSATGLLDEKLFF. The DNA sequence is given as TGTGCCAGCAGCGCGACAGGGTTGTTGGATGAAAAACTGTTTTTT.